A single sample is the source of the 16 T cell receptor beta chains below, sequenced in a study of blood T cell repertoires in COVID-19. Repertoires were generated with immunoSEQ multiplex PCR, while TCRdb's copy carries only in-frame clones and drops some. The table shows 150,000 or so clones, with approximately 85% occurring only once. Sample: peripheral blood. These TCRs come from a man aged 55-75 years who had recovered from COVID-19.

CDR3 loop: CASMPGQGKDTF. In DNA, the CDR3 is TGTGCCAGCATGCCGGGACAGGGAAAGGACACCTTC. This chain uses TRBV5-8 with TRBJ1-2; the match to TRBD1 covers 9 bases. V was clipped by 6 bases and J by 12 bases; unmatched bases: 9. This CDR3 is built from 12 residues. Germline assignment: CDR1 SGHTS and CDR2 YDEGEE.

This chain links TRBV5-1 with TRBJ2-5; 8 nucleotides match TRBD2. Germline V gene sequence: CDR1 SGHRS, CDR2 YFSETQ. The ends lost 4 bases at V and 0 bases at J; junction bases unmatched: 5. The CDR3 runs to 15 residues. CDR3 nucleotide sequence: TGCGCCAGCAGCGTATACGGGGGGGACCAAGAGACCCAGTACTTC. Translation gives CASSVYGGDQETQYF.

The V call is TRBV7-3, the J call TRBJ2-2; 7 bases are a match to TRBD1. The V gene's germline CDR1 is SGHTA and CDR2 FQGTGA. The length of the CDR3 is 16 residues. The V segment lost 2 bases and the J segment 6 bases; nucleotides outside the gene matches: 9. CDR3 loop: CASSLDGTDIAGELFF. The CDR3 DNA is TGTGCCAGCAGCTTAGACGGGACAGACATAGCCGGGGAGCTGTTTTTT.

The chain uses TRBV7-8 and TRBJ2-7; TRBD2 matches 7 bases. Germline V gene data show CDR1 as SGHVS and CDR2 as FQNEAQ. CDR3 length equals 16 residues. V lost 5 bases, J lost 2 bases, and 12 bases stayed unmatched. This CDR3 reads CASSPEVGGTPYEQYF. In DNA, the CDR3 is TGTGCCAGCAGCCCGGAGGTGGGGGGGACCCCCTACGAGCAGTACTTC.

The chain couples TRBV5-4 to TRBJ2-3; 7 nucleotides agree with TRBD2. Germline values: CDR1 SGHNT, CDR2 YYREEE (reference sequence). CDR3 length: 13 residues. V dropped 0 bases and J dropped 14; count of bases not matched to a gene: 9. The CDR3, as DNA: TGTGCCAGCAGCTTGGGGGGGGGTCTTGCGCCGTATTTT. Its translation is CASSLGGGLAPYF. Together with reference TRBV5-4 and TRBJ2-3, the CDR3 gives the full variable domain: ETGVTQSPTHLIKTRGQQVTLRCSSQSGHNTVSWYQQALGQGPQFIFQYYREEENGRGNFPPRFSGLQFPNYSSELNVNALELDDSALYLCASSLGGGLAPYFGPGTRLTVL.

The gene calls are TRBV6-5 and TRBJ1-1, with a possible D match to TRBD1 (5 bases). Germline-derived CDR1 and CDR2 are MNHEY and SVGAGI. The V and J ends lost 5 bases and 4 bases respectively, with 14 bases between them. The CDR3 consists of 14 residues. The CDR3 DNA reads TGTGCCAGCAGTCCTCCAGGGAAAGGCACTGAAGCTTTCTTT. Translated: CASSPPGKGTEAFF.

The rearrangement joins TRBV3-1 (or the pseudogene TRBV3-2) to TRBJ1-6, with TRBD1 matching 8 bases. V lost 4 bases, J lost 9 bases, and 5 bases stayed unmatched. In germline, CDR1 is LGHDT, CDR2 YNNKEL (reference sequence). The CDR3 sequence is 14 residues long. The chain's CDR3 is CASSPQGAGSPLHF. The CDR3 DNA sequence: TGTGCCAGCAGCCCGCAGGGGGCAGGTTCACCCCTCCACTTT.

The V gene is TRBV5-4, the J gene TRBJ1-2, with D unresolved. CDR1 and CDR2 (germline): SGHNT, YYREEE (reference sequence). Trimming left V 1 base short and J 1 base short, with 8 bases between. The CDR3 spans 14 residues. The CDR3 DNA sequence: TGTGCCAGCAGCTTGACAGTCGATAACTATGGCTACACCTTC. It is translated as CASSLTVDNYGYTF.

This clone appeared a few times. J is TRBJ2-7 and V is TRBV6-4; 8 bases align to TRBD1. The CDR3 runs to 15 residues. Trimming removed 3 bases from V and 2 bases from J; junction bases left unmatched: 6. Germline assignment: CDR1 MRHNA and CDR2 SNTAGT. The CDR3 nucleotides read TGTGCCAGCAGTGATAGGGGACAGGAGCCCTACGAGCAGTACTTC. Its protein is CASSDRGQEPYEQYF.

As for this clone: Other nucleotide sequences in the sample specify the same CDR3. The chain links TRBV7-9 to TRBJ1-1; D not certain. Per the germline V gene, CDR1 is SEHNR and CDR2 is FQNEAQ (reference sequence). V was pared by 3 bases and J by 2 bases, with 7 bases between. The CDR3 loop spans 13 amino acids. As DNA, the CDR3 is TGTGCCAGCAGCTTTGAGGGAAACACTGAAGCTTTCTTT. This encodes CASSFEGNTEAFF.

This chain joins TRBV24-1 and TRBJ2-3; D is possibly TRBD2 (6 bases). The ends were cut back, 8 bases at V and 4 bases at J, with 15 bases in the middle. The germline V gene encodes CDR1 KGHDR and CDR2 SFDVKD. This CDR3 spans 14 amino acids. CDR3 sequence reads: CATNSGGAADTQYF. Here the CDR3 DNA reads TGTGCCACCAATTCCGGGGGTGCGGCAGATACGCAGTATTTT.

The V call is TRBV9, the J call TRBJ2-2; D gene unclear. The CDR3 is 13 residues long. V shed 3 bases and J shed 5 bases, with 8 bases lying between them. Germline values: CDR1 SGDLS, CDR2 YYNGEE. The CDR3 loop is CASSAIRTGELFF. CDR3 coding DNA: TGTGCCAGCAGCGCGATCAGGACCGGGGAGCTGTTTTTT.

Notes on this clone: The junction differs from germline at one of its ends, possibly a read error. The chain has TRBV6-5 and TRBJ2-5, with 8 bases aligning to TRBD2. The germline CDR1 and CDR2 sequences are MNHEY and SVGAGI. This CDR3 is 13 amino acids long. The CDR3 DNA is TGTGCCAGCAGATACTTAGCGGGGGAGACCCAGTACTTC. This gives the protein CASRYLAGETQYF.

J is TRBJ2-7 and V is TRBV7-2; 7 positions match TRBD1. The CDR3 is 15 amino acids. With V trimmed by 5 bases and J by 1 base, 8 bases remained unmatched. Per the germline V gene, CDR1 is SGHTA and CDR2 is FQGNSA. The CDR3 sequence: CASSTDRVKSYEQYF. The CDR3 nucleotides read TGTGCCAGCAGCACCGACAGGGTGAAGTCCTACGAGCAGTACTTC.

The rearrangement uses TRBV5-1 and TRBJ2-1; the D gene is possibly TRBD1 (5 bases). CDR3 length: 13 amino acids. The V and J ends lost 4 bases and 2 bases respectively, with 7 bases between them. Germline loops: CDR1 SGHRS, CDR2 YFSETQ. CDR3 loop: CASSPDTYNEQFF. CDR3 nucleotides: TGCGCCAGCAGCCCGGACACCTACAATGAGCAGTTCTTC.

The chain recombines TRBV7-2 with TRBJ1-5; D is uncertain. The V end was cut by 1 base, the J end by 6 bases, with 10 bases between. CDR1 and CDR2 from the germline V gene are SGHTA and FQGNSA. There are 14 residues in the CDR3. The CDR3 is CASSLVAGSQPQHF. In DNA, the CDR3 is TGTGCCAGCAGCTTAGTGGCAGGAAGTCAGCCCCAGCATTTT.